This TCR beta chain was recorded in a study of beta chain features in type 1 diabetes. For the study at large: Sorted cells from all samples, numbering approximately 110,000,000, were examined. Regarding the study as a whole: The study found moderately but significantly shorter TCRB CDR3s in all four CD4+ subsets of Type 1 diabetes patients. Researchers caution that PCR might favor shorter templates, equally among patients and controls.

This clone was seen only a few times. Its antigen is not identified. From germline, CDR1 is SGHRS and CDR2 YFSETQ. V trimming: 7 bases; J trimming: 14 bases; junction bases outside the gene matches: 14. The CDR3 covers 13 residues. Cell sorting via CD45RO/CCR7/CD25/CD127/CD95/CD27 was performed to obtain CD4+ naive, central memory, regulatory and stem cell-like memory cells. Sorting produced populations that all topped 98% purity. As every portion of the isolated RNA was reverse transcribed, the sequencing read expressed TCRB transcripts. Sequencing was performed with immunoSEQ multiplex PCR; in TCRdb, only in-frame clones are kept and a portion is missing. The table includes over 600,000 clones, 9.5% to 15% detected once.

The sequencing input was naive CD4+ T cells from blood. The chain has TRBV5-1 and TRBJ2-1; 8 positions match TRBD2. The TCR was taken from a man aged 25 to 40 with type 1 diabetes. CDR3 protein: CASAQDPGTREFF. CDR3 in DNA: TGCGCCAGCGCTCAAGACCCCGGGACTAGAGAGTTCTTC.